The sequence of this T cell receptor (beta chain) was determined in a study of blood T cell repertoires in COVID-19. Study-wide context: Specimens from acute and convalescent COVID-19 originated in the United States, Italy and Spain. Sources were T cells, B-cell-depleted T cells, or PBMCs; the material itself was cDNA or gDNA.

Authors' processing steps: Amplification of reference gene primers was used by the study to estimate nucleated cell counts. Assay used: immunoSEQ multiplex PCR; TCRdb lists only in-frame clones, some missing. V, J and clone size were drawn from that table, and D and trimming were deduced from the DNA. The sample holds about 98,000 clones, more than 85% seen once. Trimming took 3 bases from V and 7 from J; bases not matched to a gene: 9. This CDR3 spans 15 amino acids. Germline V gene lookup returns CDR1 SGHRS and CDR2 YFSETQ. The clonotype originates from a man younger than 30 with acute or convalescent COVID-19. Source material: peripheral blood. The chain couples TRBV5-1 to TRBJ2-7; 11 nucleotides line up with TRBD2. In DNA form, the CDR3 reads TGCGCCAGCAGCTCCATAGCGGGAGGGCCAGGTGAGCAGTACTTC. Translating gives CASSSIAGGPGEQYF.